The 7 T cell receptor beta chains reported below all come from one sample, sequenced in a study of blood T cells in healthy people across ages (dated by TCRdb to about 2015). The library was built by means of 5' RACE. Sequencing was carried out with an Illumina HiSeq 2500. A second PCR of roughly 7 to 11 cycles was performed with a sample-barcoded 5' primer and a J-beta primer mix. TCRdb trimmed public reads at Q25 via fastp, called clones via MiXCR and kept in-frame beta chains. Rows matching on CDR3 protein sequence are summarized as one entry with the most common DNA and genes. In all, the sample holds 1,500,000 or so distinct CDR3 sequences, and roughly 43% of those were seen once. Clones ranked in the top ten supply about 4% of the sample. The source material was blood. Receptors were obtained from a woman under 30 in good health.

For the CDR3, the DNA is TGTGCCAGCAGCGTAGCTACACAGGGCTACGAGCAGTACTTC. Amino acid sequence: CASSVATQGYEQYF. This chain links TRBV9 with TRBJ2-7; the D gene is possibly TRBD1 (6 bases). Trimming took 0 bases from V and 3 from J, leaving 10 bases between them. CDR1 and CDR2 (germline): SGDLS, YYNGEE. CDR3 length: 14 amino acids.

In this sample, this clonotype turned up a few times. The CDR3 reads CASRPGTAGNTIYF. Written as DNA, the CDR3 is TGTGCCAGCAGGCCGGGGACCGCTGGAAACACCATATATTTT. The chain joins TRBV2 to TRBJ1-3; TRBD1 is a possible D gene (5 bases). V was cut by 6 bases and J by 2 bases, with 11 bases left in between. Germline CDR1 SNHLY, CDR2 FYNNEI. The CDR3 totals 14 residues.

The chain joins TRBV2 to TRBJ2-5; D remains ambiguous. Germline V gene lookup returns CDR1 SNHLY and CDR2 FYNNEI. The CDR3 totals 10 residues. The V end was cut by 9 bases, the J end by 7 bases, with 9 bases between. The CDR3 DNA follows: TGTGCCAGTCACGTGGGGACCCAGTACTTC. It specifies CASHVGTQYF.

This clonotype was seen a few times. A much bigger clone sits one base away, suggesting this may be a read error. The chain employs TRBV5-1 and TRBJ1-1; possibly TRBD1 for D (6 bases). V gave up 9 bases and J gave up 1 base, with 16 bases separating them. Germline assignment: CDR1 SGHRS and CDR2 YFSETQ. CDR3 length equals 14 residues. DNA of the CDR3: TGCGCCATCAGACGCGGACAGCAGAACACTGAAGCTTTCTTT. Amino acid sequence: CAIRRGQQNTEAFF.

Ten or more counts support this clonotype. The V and J genes are TRBV27 and TRBJ1-2, with a weak D call TRBD1 (5 bases). The CDR3 spans 14 residues. Trimming removed 0 bases from V and 4 bases from J, with 9 bases in between. The germline CDR1 and CDR2 sequences are MNHEY and SMNVEV (reference sequence). CDR3 in amino acids: CASSLSGAGYGYTF. CDR3 sequence (DNA): TGTGCCAGCAGTTTATCAGGGGCGGGCTATGGCTACACCTTC.

This chain joins TRBV5-1 and TRBJ2-3, with 9 bases fitting TRBD2. The V and J ends lost 0 bases and 3 bases, in that order; junction bases with no gene match: 5. The CDR3 length is 16 residues. The germline CDR1 and CDR2 sequences are SGHRS and YFSETQ. Here the CDR3 DNA reads TGCGCCAGCAGCTTGGGTAGCGGGAGCATTACAGATACGCAGTATTTT. Translated, it gives CASSLGSGSITDTQYF.

This rearrangement joins TRBV2 to TRBJ1-1; D is ambiguous. V was shortened by 6 bases and J by 4 bases, with 9 bases between the two germline ends. The CDR3 spans 12 residues. Germline CDR1 and CDR2: SNHLY and FYNNEI. The CDR3 DNA reads as TGTGCCAGCAGGGAGGAAGGCACTGAAGCTTTCTTT. Its translation: CASREEGTEAFF.